Shown below are 21 T cell receptor beta chains from a single sample sequenced in a study of T-cell reconstitution after alpha-beta-depleted transplantation in children. The TCRbeta library was prepared with unique molecular identifiers. TCRdb analysed the PCR reads with MiXCR anew, one entry per CDR3 protein. The table has roughly 82,000 distinct CDR3 sequences, 13% to 15% seen once; the top ten hold 27%. The starting material was PBMCs, mostly from graft donor cells, obtained 180 days after TCRalphabeta/CD19-depleted stem cell transplant. These receptors all come from a male patient under 10 years old who had a stem cell transplant for acute lymphoblastic leukemia, so the T cells may come from the graft donor.

In its sample, this clonotype was seen a few times. CDR3 nucleotide sequence: TGTGCCAGCAGCTTCCCTGGCACAGATACGCAGTATTTT. Encoded protein: CASSFPGTDTQYF. The V call is TRBV5-6, the J call TRBJ2-3; D is uncertain. The germline V gene encodes CDR1 SGHDT and CDR2 YYEEEE. The CDR3 has 13 residues. Trimming removed 2 bases from V and 1 base from J, with 5 bases in between.

Only a few counts were recorded for this clonotype. This chain joins TRBV6-5 and TRBJ1-1; 8 nucleotides match TRBD1. The CDR3 loop spans 17 amino acids. CDR1 and CDR2 from the germline V gene are MNHEY and SVGAGI. With 0 bases clipped from V and 2 bases from J, the junction kept 8 bases outside the gene matches. The CDR3 sequence: CASSYSAYRGYNTEAFF. The CDR3 DNA is TGTGCCAGCAGTTACTCAGCCTACAGGGGGTACAACACTGAAGCTTTCTTT.

The V gene is TRBV4-3, the J gene TRBJ1-1; D is uncertain. Germline loops: CDR1 LGHNA, CDR2 YSLEER. CDR3 length: 15 residues. V lost 1 base, J lost 1 base, and 10 bases lay in between. CDR3 in DNA: TGCGCCAGCAGCCAAGGACACGTTCCGAACACTGAAGCTTTCTTT. Translated, it gives CASSQGHVPNTEAFF.

A few counts support this clonotype. The CDR3 end shows no conserved phenylalanine or tryptophan, and so a read error is likely. It is unclear where the CDR3 begins or ends on the DNA, so no DNA is shown, and the CDR3 is as TCRdb lists it. V gene TRBV29-1 combines with J gene TRBJ1-2. The CDR3 is 9 amino acids long, termini counted. CDR1 and CDR2 from the germline V gene are SQVTM and ANQGSEA. CDR3 residues: CSEQGPNVL.

The chain joins TRBV7-8 to TRBJ2-7; 11 nucleotides align to TRBD1. The CDR3 is made up of 16 amino acids. The trim removed 1 base at V and 6 bases at J, leaving 8 bases unmatched. Germline V lookup: CDR1 SGHVS, CDR2 FQNEAQ. The DNA of the CDR3 is TGTGCCAGCAGCTTAGGGACCGGGACAGGGGGACTCGAGCAGTACTTC. Translated: CASSLGTGTGGLEQYF.

The chain couples TRBV5-6 to TRBJ2-3; D not resolved. Trimming stripped 1 base from V and 1 base from J, with 7 bases between. This CDR3 comprises 14 residues. The germline CDR1 and CDR2 sequences are SGHDT and YYEEEE. CDR3: CASSLYAGTDTQYF. DNA of the CDR3: TGTGCCAGCAGCTTGTACGCGGGCACAGATACGCAGTATTTT.

This clonotype appeared a few times. One end of the junction does not line up with germline, which may come from a read error. V usage is TRBV7-9 and J usage is TRBJ1-5; D is possibly TRBD1 (5 bases). The CDR3 is made up of 15 amino acids. Germline V lookup: CDR1 SEHNR, CDR2 FQNEAQ (reference sequence). The CDR3 here is CASSSGVGGNQPQHF. Here the CDR3 DNA reads TGTGCTAGCAGCTCGGGGGTGGGGGGCAATCAGCCCCAGCATTTT.

The V call is TRBV7-2, the J call TRBJ1-6; D call uncertain. V was cut by 7 bases and J by 5 bases, with 15 bases left in between. The CDR3 covers 15 residues. Germline V CDR1 and CDR2: SGHTA, FQGNSA. The CDR3 nucleotides are TGTGCCAGCACCTACGTGGACTTAGATAATTCACCCCTCCACTTT. This gives the protein CASTYVDLDNSPLHF.

Only a few counts were recorded for this clonotype. The chain has TRBV20-1 and TRBJ1-3; 7 nucleotides match TRBD1. Germline V gene sequence: CDR1 DFQATT, CDR2 SNEGSKA (reference sequence). The J segment lost 8 bases and the V segment lost 0 bases, leaving 10 bases of the junction unmatched. The CDR3 covers 15 residues. This CDR3 is CSARDRGRGAYTIYF. The CDR3 nucleotides read TGCAGTGCTAGAGATAGGGGCAGGGGGGCGTACACCATATATTTT.

This rearrangement joins TRBV12-3 or TRBV12-4 to TRBJ1-2; 8 bases are shared with TRBD1. V shed 4 bases, J shed 4 bases, and the junction held 8 bases outside the gene matches. This CDR3 has 15 residues. CDR3 DNA: TGTGCCAGCAGTTATCCGGCAGGGGGCCTCTATGGCTACACCTTC. Translation: CASSYPAGGLYGYTF.

The chain recombines TRBV4-2 with TRBJ2-4, with 9 bases aligning to TRBD2. This CDR3 is built from 16 residues. Germline V gene sequence: CDR1 LGHNA, CDR2 YNFKEQ. V lost 5 bases, J lost 4 bases, and 9 bases stayed unmatched. The CDR3 sequence: CASSTLRTSVKNIQYF. CDR3 in DNA: TGTGCCAGCAGCACCCTACGGACTAGCGTGAAAAACATTCAGTACTTC.

This clonotype was seen a handful of times. CDR3: CATSDARDSPYEQYF. The CDR3 DNA reads TGTGCCACCAGTGATGCGCGGGACAGCCCTTATGAGCAGTACTTC. V usage is TRBV24-1 and J usage is TRBJ2-7; TRBD1 might be the D (7 bases). V was clipped by 3 bases and J by 7 bases, with 18 bases between them. CDR1 is KGHDR, CDR2 SFDVKD, per germline. This CDR3 is 15 amino acids long.

This clonotype was observed a few times. The genes are TRBV10-1 and TRBJ2-7, with unresolved D. The CDR3 contains 14 residues. The V end was cut by 0 bases, the J end by 5 bases, with 11 bases between. CDR1 is WNHNN, CDR2 SYGVQD, per germline (reference sequence). The CDR3 DNA reads TGCGCCAGCAGTGAGTCGGGATCCGGCCACGAGCAGTACTTC. Protein: CASSESGSGHEQYF.

This clonotype occurred a few times. The chain employs TRBV5-6 and TRBJ2-2, with unresolved D. Germline V gene sequence: CDR1 SGHDT, CDR2 YYEEEE. V lost 1 base and J lost 5, with 12 bases in between. The CDR3 totals 15 residues. CDR3 coding DNA: TGTGCCAGCAGCTTGACTTGGGTGCGAACCGGGGAGCTGTTTTTT. Protein product: CASSLTWVRTGELFF.

This rearrangement joins TRBV24-1 to TRBJ2-3; TRBD2 agrees at 12 bases. The trim removed 7 bases at V and 4 bases at J, leaving 5 bases unmatched. CDR1 and CDR2 from the germline V gene are KGHDR and SFDVKD. The CDR3 runs to 15 residues. This CDR3 reads CATSHLAGGADTQYF. The CDR3, as DNA: TGTGCCACCAGCCACCTAGCGGGGGGGGCAGATACGCAGTATTTT.

This clonotype has at least ten counts. This sequence joins TRBV27 and TRBJ2-2; D is unclear. Germline assignment: CDR1 MNHEY and CDR2 SMNVEV (reference sequence). CDR3 length: 12 amino acids. V was clipped by 3 bases and J by 5 bases, with 4 bases between them. As DNA, the CDR3 is TGTGCCAGCAGTTTTCTAACCGGGGAGCTGTTTTTT. Residues: CASSFLTGELFF.

This clonotype was seen a few times. The V gene is TRBV6-5, the J gene TRBJ2-6; 10 nucleotides line up with TRBD1. Germline V gene data show CDR1 as MNHEY and CDR2 as SVGAGI. The CDR3 contains 16 residues. The V and J ends lost 1 base and 4 bases, in that order; junction bases with no gene match: 1. Here the CDR3 reads CASSYWTGGGANVLTF. CDR3 nucleotides: TGTGCCAGCAGTTACTGGACAGGGGGGGGGGCCAACGTCCTGACTTTC.

J is TRBJ2-1 and V is TRBV7-9; D is possibly TRBD2 (5 bases). V lost 1 base to trimming and J lost 6 bases, with 13 bases between them. CDR1 and CDR2 (germline): SEHNR, FQNEAQ (reference sequence). CDR3 length equals 15 residues. CDR3 DNA sequence: TGTGCCAGCAGCTTAGTCGGGCCAGGACTCAATGAGCAGTTCTTC. Its protein is CASSLVGPGLNEQFF.

This clonotype was recorded a few times. This chain joins TRBV7-2 and TRBJ2-1; 7 nucleotides agree with TRBD1. Germline trimming cut 5 bases from V and 7 bases from J; bases unmatched to any gene: 8. This CDR3 has 14 residues. CDR1 SGHTA and CDR2 FQGNSA come from the germline V gene. As DNA, the CDR3 is TGTGCCAGCAGCCCTAACAGGGGAAGAAATGAGCAGTTCTTC. This gives the protein CASSPNRGRNEQFF.

This chain links TRBV15 with TRBJ2-1; D gene ambiguous. V was trimmed by 5 bases and J by 7 bases, leaving 15 bases between them. This CDR3 has 14 residues. Looked up from germline, CDR1 is LNHNV and CDR2 is YYDKDF (reference sequence). CDR3 amino acids: CATSFLGPRNEQFF. The CDR3 bases are TGTGCCACCAGCTTCCTTGGCCCTCGGAATGAGCAGTTCTTC. Complete variable domain (other parts from reference TRBV15 and TRBJ2-1): DAMVIQNPRYQVTQFGKPVTLSCSQTLNHNVMYWYQQKSSQAPKLLFHYYDKDFNNEADTPDNFQSRRPNTSFCFLDIRSPGLGDTAMYLCATSFLGPRNEQFFGPGTRLTVL.

This clonotype appeared many times. This rearrangement joins TRBV5-6 to TRBJ2-7; 8 bases fit TRBD1. Trimming cost V 0 bases and J 9 bases; bases outside gene matches: 8. The CDR3 has 14 amino acids. In germline, CDR1 is SGHDT, CDR2 YYEEEE. The CDR3 DNA reads TGTGCCAGCAGCTTGGGGACAGGGCAACACGGGCAGTACTTC. This gives the protein CASSLGTGQHGQYF.